Listed here is a single TCR beta chain. The sample is drawn from a study of control samples from healthy donors and cancer patients. Here immunoSEQ multiplex PCR was the method, and the copy in TCRdb shows in-frame clones only, minus some. This repertoire shows about 180,000 clones, around 90% found once; its top ten account for 1.1% to 1.5%. The receptor was derived from a woman in her 50s in good health. Sequencing was carried out using blood.

The CDR3 bases are TGTGCCACCAGTTGGGACGGTGAAAATCAGCCCCAGCATTTT. It codes for CATSWDGENQPQHF. The V gene is TRBV24-1, the J gene TRBJ1-5; D perhaps matches TRBD1 (5 bases). Germline V gives CDR1 KGHDR, CDR2 SFDVKD. The CDR3 has 14 amino acids. Trimming took off 6 bases at V and 4 bases at J, with 12 bases between the two ends.